This TCR beta chain was sequenced in a study of T cell repertoires in cytomegalovirus infection. TCRdb called the reads again in MiXCR, with one record for every CDR3 protein. The table shows a few hundred thousand distinct CDR3 sequences, with about a sixth occurring only once. This clonotype has more than one count but fewer than ten. Its antigen remains unidentified. General study findings and limits: Totalled public TCR beta family frequency picked out people who carried CMV plus the relevant HLA.

Trimming took 5 bases from V and 1 from J, leaving 18 bases between them. Per the germline V gene, CDR1 is SEHNR and CDR2 is FQNEAQ (reference sequence). This CDR3 spans 16 amino acids. The chain carries TRBV7-9 and TRBJ2-7; D possibly corresponds to TRBD2 (6 bases). The clonotype originates from a human donor in good health (CMV status not recorded). Some clones in this sample may be carry-over from other donors' samples. The specimen was CD8+ T cells from PBMCs. CDR3 region: CASSPSGLQFSYEQYF. Here the CDR3 DNA reads TGTGCCAGCAGCCCTTCGGGACTGCAATTTTCCTACGAGCAGTACTTC.